These T cell receptor beta chains were read from a single sample in a study of spatial heterogeneity in lung cancer. TCRdb recomputed calls from the 5' RACE reads with MiXCR, one row per CDR3 protein. The sample lists about 120,000 distinct CDR3 sequences, less than 15% occurring once. Here the sequenced sample was PBMCs, taken at follow-up. All receptors come from a male donor with early-stage non-small cell lung cancer. Both conserved end residues are part of each CDR3. D genes are given only for firm matches. Part of the rows lack a size; the others show once, few, many or a class for expanded clones.

D,J,V,size,CDR3,DNA
TRBD1,TRBJ2-7,TRBV30,few,CAWSVSGGVYEQYF,TGTGCCTGGAGTGTTTCAGGGGGCGTCTACGAGCAGTACTTC
NA,TRBJ2-2,TRBV9,few,CASSPSRVSGELFF,TGTGCCAGCAGCCCGTCTCGGGTATCCGGGGAGCTGTTTTTT
TRBD1,TRBJ1-5,TRBV12-3/TRBV12-4,NA,CASSSDRMNQPQHF,TGTGCCAGCAGTTCGGACAGGATGAATCAGCCCCAGCATTTT
NA,TRBJ2-1,TRBV15,many,CATSRIRQAFYNEQFF,TGTGCCACCAGCAGAATTCGACAGGCCTTCTACAATGAGCAGTTCTTC
TRBD1,TRBJ2-5,TRBV4-1,NA,CASSQEQGRRETQYF,TGCGCCAGCAGCCAAGAACAGGGGCGCAGGGAGACCCAGTACTTC
NA,TRBJ2-1,TRBV4-3,few,CASSQDWTNYNEQFF,TGCGCCAGCAGCCAAGACTGGACTAACTACAATGAGCAGTTCTTC
NA,TRBJ1-4,TRBV6-2/TRBV6-3,NA,CASRAGARVWEKLFF,TGTGCCAGCAGAGCAGGGGCGCGGGTATGGGAAAAACTGTTTTTT
TRBD1,TRBJ2-1,TRBV5-1,NA,CASSIGTAYNEQFF,TGCGCCAGCAGCATAGGGACAGCTTACAATGAGCAGTTCTTC
TRBD2,TRBJ2-7,TRBV29-1,many,CSVDGGGSYEQYF,TGCAGCGTGGACGGGGGGGGATCCTACGAGCAGTACTTC
TRBD1,TRBJ1-1,TRBV10-3,many,CAISEPGTGLGRLAEAFF,TGTGCCATCAGTGAGCCCGGGACAGGGTTGGGGCGACTCGCTGAAGCTTTCTTT
TRBD1,TRBJ2-1,TRBV24-1,few,CATSENPRDRGYNEQFF,TGTGCCACCAGTGAAAATCCCCGGGACAGGGGATACAATGAGCAGTTCTTC
TRBD2,TRBJ2-4,TRBV6-5,NA,CASSYTFAGEKNIQYF,TGTGCCAGCAGTTACACCTTCGCGGGAGAGAAAAACATTCAGTACTTC
NA,TRBJ2-7,TRBV28,few,CASSRHVSYEQYF,TGTGCCAGCAGTAGACACGTTTCCTACGAGCAGTACTTC
NA,TRBJ1-1,TRBV5-6,few,CASSPLGGGYTEAFF,TGTGCCAGCAGCCCCTTGGGGGGGGGATACACTGAAGCTTTCTTT
NA,TRBJ2-7,TRBV4-1,few,CASSQGGGPKTYEQYF,TGCGCCAGCAGCCAAGGGGGGGGGCCTAAGACCTACGAGCAGTACTTC
NA,TRBJ1-4,TRBV29-1,few,CSAGEAANEKLFF,TGCAGCGCTGGAGAGGCCGCTAATGAAAAACTGTTTTTT
TRBD1,TRBJ1-3,TRBV27,NA,CASSFSGGSGNTIYF,TGTGCCAGCAGTTTTTCAGGGGGTTCTGGAAACACCATATATTTT
NA,TRBJ2-3,TRBV12-3/TRBV12-4,many,CASSLSSQDTQYF,TGTGCCAGCAGTCTAAGTAGTCAGGATACGCAGTATTTT
NA,TRBJ1-3,TRBV5-4,NA,CASRPDVSSGNTIYF,TGTGCCAGCAGACCAGACGTCAGCTCTGGAAACACCATATATTTT
NA,TRBJ1-6,TRBV11-2,NA,CASSLVYSSYNSPLHF,TGTGCCAGCAGCTTAGTCTACAGCTCCTATAATTCACCCCTCCACTTT
NA,TRBJ1-1,TRBV6-5,NA,CASSYIGQDNTEAFF,TGTGCCAGCAGTTACATCGGACAAGACAACACTGAAGCTTTCTTT
NA,TRBJ2-1,TRBV5-1,NA,CASSLGLDNEQFF,TGCGCCAGCAGCTTGGGACTGGACAATGAGCAGTTCTTC
NA,TRBJ1-2,TRBV28,NA,CASSLRGYTNYGYTF,TGTGCCAGCAGTTTACGGGGGTATACTAACTATGGCTACACCTTC
TRBD2,TRBJ2-1,TRBV29-1,many,CSAGTSGGVYNEQFF,TGCAGCGCTGGGACTAGCGGGGGGGTTTACAATGAGCAGTTCTTC
NA,TRBJ2-7,TRBV4-2,NA,CASSQDVGYEQYF,TGTGCCAGCAGCCAAGACGTGGGTTACGAGCAGTACTTC